This TCR beta chain originates from a study of blood T cell repertoires in COVID-19. In the study overall: Acute and convalescent COVID-19 samples came from the United States, Italy and Spain. From T cells, B-cell-depleted T cells, or PBMCs came the material, which was cDNA or gDNA.

As processed by the authors: Cell counts per sample came from amplifying reference gene primers. Clones were sequenced by immunoSEQ multiplex PCR, and TCRdb holds only the in-frame ones, with some missing. For V, J and clone size, that table is used; D and trimming come from the DNA. The sample holds about 240,000 clones, 70% to 85% seen once. The germline gives CDR1 MNHEY, CDR2 SVGAGI. V dropped 7 bases and J dropped 7; count of bases not matched to a gene: 10. CDR3 length: 15 amino acids. The origin of this receptor is a woman aged 80 or over with acute or convalescent COVID-19. Specimen: peripheral blood. The chain employs TRBV6-5 and TRBJ1-6; 7 positions match TRBD1. This chain's CDR3 is CASKPPGGGNSPLHF. CDR3 bases: TGTGCCAGCAAACCCCCAGGGGGTGGAAATTCACCCCTCCACTTT.